This T cell receptor beta chain originates from a study of blood T cell repertoires in COVID-19. About the research overall: Collection of acute and convalescent COVID-19 samples took place in the United States, Italy and Spain. From T cells, B-cell-depleted T cells, or PBMCs came the material, which was cDNA or gDNA.

In the original analysis: Amplification of reference gene primers provided the estimated nucleated cell counts. Libraries were prepared by immunoSEQ multiplex PCR; TCRdb keeps only in-frame clonotypes and omits some of them. From that table come the V and J calls and clone size; the DNA was used to work out D and trimming. Of 40,000 to 45,000 clones listed, around 76% are singletons. The receptor's source is a man older than 75 with acute or convalescent COVID-19. Material: peripheral blood.

The CDR3 DNA is TGCAGCGTTGAAGCCATAGCGGGAGGGCCTTCCTCCTACAATGAGCAGTTCTTC. This codes for CSVEAIAGGPSSYNEQFF. The chain is built from TRBV29-1 and TRBJ2-1; TRBD2 matches 11 bases. Trimming cost V 1 base and J 0 bases; bases outside gene matches: 8. Germline V gives CDR1 SQVTM, CDR2 ANQGSEA. There are 18 residues in the CDR3.